This T cell receptor beta chain was captured by sequencing in a study of control samples from healthy donors and cancer patients. With V trimmed by 2 bases and J by 5 bases, 5 bases remained unmatched. The CDR3 is 14 residues long. Germline V gene sequence: CDR1 SGHRS, CDR2 YFSETQ. Generated by immunoSEQ multiplex PCR, the TCRdb table keeps only in-frame clones and is missing some. The sample yields about 130,000 clones, around 94% seen once. This TCR came from a man aged 60-69 years with colorectal cancer. The sample consisted of PBMCs. The chain links TRBV5-1 to TRBJ2-7; 9 bases line up with TRBD1. The CDR3 sequence: CASSFGQGWDEQYF. The CDR3 DNA reads as TGCGCCAGCAGCTTCGGACAGGGGTGGGACGAGCAGTACTTC.